What follows is one T cell receptor (beta chain) and its context. This clone's antigen is unknown. No much larger clonotype is one base removed from it; base qualities were not supplied. The library was obtained by the immunoSEQ multiplex PCR assay. Here the immuneACCESS table is served through TCRdb, limited to in-frame sequences with V and J called. Missing clones are a known gap in these copies; in checked studies unresolved V genes cover under half, and the rest lacks a known reason. Counted in this sample were under 85,000 clones; around 94% of them appeared once. The ten most abundant clones make up 0.21% of the sample. Trimming accounts for 1 base at V and 2 bases at J, while the number of junction bases matched to no gene is 4. The CDR3 goes from the cysteine to the phenylalanine over 16 residues. This entry keeps only the CDR3 DNA: 48 bases, framed from base 1. Per the germline V gene, SGHVS is the CDR1 and FNYEAQ is the CDR2.

The sample belongs to a study of T cell changes during pregnancy in multiple sclerosis (dated by TCRdb to between 2018 and 2021). Context from the whole study: The study looked at changes in the T cell repertoire across pregnancy in women with multiple sclerosis.

The clonotype originates from a female donor with multiple sclerosis, enrolled in a pregnancy study. This sequence uses TRBV7-6 and TRBJ2-3; 9 nucleotides in the junction match TRBD2. The starting material was CD4+ T cells from peripheral blood mononuclear cells, obtained before pregnancy. The sequenced DNA: TGTGCCAGCAGCTTAGGACTAGCGGCTAACACAGATACGCAGTATTTT. Its product reads: CASSLGLAANTDTQYF.